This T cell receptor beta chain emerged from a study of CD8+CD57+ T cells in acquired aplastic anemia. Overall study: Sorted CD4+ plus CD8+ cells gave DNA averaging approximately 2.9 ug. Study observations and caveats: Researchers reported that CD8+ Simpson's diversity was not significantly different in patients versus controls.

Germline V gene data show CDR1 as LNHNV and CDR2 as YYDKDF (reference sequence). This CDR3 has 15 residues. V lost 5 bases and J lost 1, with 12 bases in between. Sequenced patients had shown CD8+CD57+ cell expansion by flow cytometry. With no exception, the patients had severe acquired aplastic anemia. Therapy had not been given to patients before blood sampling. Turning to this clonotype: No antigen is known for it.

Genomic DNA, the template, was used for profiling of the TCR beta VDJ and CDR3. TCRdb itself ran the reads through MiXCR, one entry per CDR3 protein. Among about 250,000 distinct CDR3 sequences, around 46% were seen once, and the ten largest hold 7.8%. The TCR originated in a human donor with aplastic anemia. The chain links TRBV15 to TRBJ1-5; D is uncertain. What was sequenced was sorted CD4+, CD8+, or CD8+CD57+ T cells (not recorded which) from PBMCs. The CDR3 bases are TGTGCCACCAGCCTAGTACTGACGAGCAATCAGCCCCAGCATTTT. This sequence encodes CATSLVLTSNQPQHF. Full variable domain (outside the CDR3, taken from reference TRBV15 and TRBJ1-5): DAMVIQNPRYQVTQFGKPVTLSCSQTLNHNVMYWYQQKSSQAPKLLFHYYDKDFNNEADTPDNFQSRRPNTSFCFLDIRSPGLGDTAMYLCATSLVLTSNQPQHFGDGTRLSIL.